This entry is about one T cell receptor beta chain. The length of the CDR3 is 15 residues. Looked up from germline, CDR1 is MNHEY and CDR2 is SVGAGI. The trim removed 6 bases at V and 2 bases at J, leaving 9 bases unmatched. The data were taken from a study of blood T cells in healthy people across ages. PCR was performed a second time for about 6 to 12 cycles using a sample-barcoded 5' primer and a J-beta primer mix. MiXCR, applied by TCRdb to the 5' RACE reads, yields one record per CDR3 protein. This sample has some 880,000 distinct CDR3 sequences; around 36% occur once, and the top ten carry under 15%.

This sequence joins TRBV6-5 and TRBJ2-7, with TRBD2 identical over 8 bases. The origin of this receptor is a man between 18 and 35 years old in good health. The sample comprised blood. In nucleotides, the CDR3 is TGTGCCAGCAGCCTCGGGCGGGGGGAAGCCTACGAGCAGTACTTC. It codes for CASSLGRGEAYEQYF.